This T cell receptor (beta chain) emerged from a study of blood T cells in healthy people across ages. Findings and limits, study-wide: Underestimates were what the diversity estimates from one million T cells were considered to be.

Germline CDR1 is SQVTM and CDR2 is ANQGSEA. The V segment lost 5 bases and the J segment 8 bases; nucleotides outside the gene matches: 9. The CDR3 consists of 13 residues. As concerns this clonotype: Its antigen remains unidentified.

Then a second PCR, running about 7 to 11 cycles, was carried out with a sample-barcoded 5' primer and a J-beta primer mix. MiXCR was run by TCRdb on the 5' RACE reads, yielding one entry per CDR3 protein. The repertoire holds hundreds of thousands of distinct CDR3 sequences, with over 45% as singletons. This chain joins TRBV29-1 and TRBJ2-1; 7 nucleotides line up with TRBD1. Specimen: blood. The clonotype originates from a man in his thirties or forties in good health. CDR3 region: CSVQTGFDYEQFF. CDR3 coding DNA: TGCAGCGTTCAGACAGGGTTCGACTATGAGCAGTTCTTC.